The source of this T cell receptor beta chain is a study of metastatic and nonmetastatic thyroid tumors. Study-wide context: Patients with malignant and benign thyroid disease provided blood and tumor or nodule tissue, whose repertoires were compared.

The entire patient cohort was treatment-naive prior to thyroid surgery. With MiXCR, TCRdb called clones anew from the PCR reads. The sample has under 20,000 clones, around 3.8% seen once; the top ten hold about 22%. V dropped 4 bases and J dropped 0; count of bases not matched to a gene: 2. Germline loops: CDR1 MDHEN, CDR2 SYDVKM. The CDR3 has 16 residues. This clone was observed a few times. Sequenced: tumor tissue. The chain carries TRBV28 and TRBJ2-2; TRBD1 aligns across 10 bases. The sequence was obtained from a female donor with papillary thyroid cancer or a benign thyroid nodule (not recorded which). Some clones in this sample may be carry-over from other donors' samples. The CDR3 DNA is TGTGCCAGCAGTTCGACAGGGGGCGCGAACACCGGGGAGCTGTTTTTT. Residues: CASSSTGGANTGELFF.